Listed below are T cell receptor beta chains from one sample, sequenced in a study of blood T cell repertoires in COVID-19. The method was immunoSEQ multiplex PCR; TCRdb's version includes in-frame clones alone and lacks a portion of them. The table includes about 130,000 clones, roughly 85% detected once. Sample: peripheral blood. The receptors here all came from a human donor in a cohort sampled during active COVID-19. The CDR3 runs from the conserved cysteine through the conserved F or W. The D gene is left open where the match is weak. The size of a clone is reported for some rows only, either as once, few or many, or as a class for expanded clones.

>TRBJ2-4|TRBD2|.|TRBV7-2
CASTLSVAGGNLAKNIQYF
TGTGCCAGCACCCTTAGCGTAGCGGGAGGGAATCTAGCCAAAAACATTCAGTACTTC
>TRBJ1-2|TRBD1|.|TRBV28
CASSQSLQGAGGGYTF
TGTGCCAGCAGTCAAAGCCTACAGGGGGCAGGGGGTGGCTACACCTTC
>TRBJ1-3|.|.|TRBV7-2
CASSLERVPGNTIYF
TGTGCCAGCAGCTTAGAGAGGGTCCCTGGAAACACCATATATTTT
>TRBJ2-6|.|.|TRBV5-4
CASSRGRFNAGSGANVLTF
TGTGCCAGCAGCCGCGGCCGATTCAATGCGGGCTCTGGGGCCAACGTCCTGACTTTC
>TRBJ2-1|TRBD2|few|TRBV4-3
CASSRTSGGILYNEQFF
TGCGCCAGCAGCCGGACTAGCGGGGGGATTCTTTACAATGAGCAGTTCTTC
>TRBJ2-7|.|.|TRBV7-9
CASISNLSAYEQYF
TGTGCCAGCATCTCAAATCTCAGCGCCTACGAGCAGTACTTC
>TRBJ2-2|.|.|TRBV19
CASSIDGGLLRGGELFF
TGTGCCAGTAGTATAGATGGAGGCCTACTGAGAGGCGGGGAGCTGTTTTTT
>TRBJ1-1|.|.|TRBV12-5
CASAHGTGNTEAFF
TGTGCTAGTGCCCACGGTACAGGGAACACTGAAGCTTTCTTT
>TRBJ1-1|.|.|TRBV3-1/TRBV3-2
CASSQGPGIEAFF
TGTGCCAGCAGCCAAGGGCCGGGGATAGAAGCTTTCTTT
>TRBJ1-6|.|.|TRBV11-2
CASSLIDNSPLHF
TGTGCCAGCAGCTTAATCGATAATTCACCCCTCCACTTT
>TRBJ1-3|TRBD1|.|TRBV9
CASSVRGAFSGNTIYF
TGTGCCAGCAGCGTCAGGGGGGCCTTCTCTGGAAACACCATATATTTT
>TRBJ2-1|TRBD2|once|TRBV5-1
CASSPAGEPYEQFF
TGCGCCAGCAGCCCCGCGGGAGAACCCTATGAGCAGTTCTTC
>TRBJ2-3|TRBD1|.|TRBV3-1/TRBV3-2
CASSERTGGPDTQYF
TGTGCCAGCAGCGAAAGGACAGGGGGGCCAGATACGCAGTATTTT
>TRBJ1-4|.|.|TRBV7-9
CASSSLPGEKLFF
TGTGCCAGCAGCTCCCTTCCGGGGGAAAAACTGTTTTTT
>TRBJ1-1|.|.|TRBV7-6
CASSPSAARATEAFF
TGTGCCAGCAGCCCCTCCGCGGCCAGGGCCACTGAAGCTTTCTTT
>TRBJ2-3|TRBD1|.|TRBV18
CASSPRDRILTSTDTQYF
TGTGCCAGCTCACCAAGGGACAGAATACTAACTAGCACAGATACGCAGTATTTT
>TRBJ1-1|TRBD1|once|TRBV30
CAWKGQGATEAFF
TGTGCCTGGAAGGGACAGGGGGCCACTGAAGCTTTCTTT
>TRBJ1-1|TRBD1|few|TRBV5-1
CASSLGLWTGDMNTEAFF
TGCGCCAGCAGCTTGGGTCTTTGGACAGGGGACATGAACACTGAAGCTTTCTTT
>TRBJ1-1|.|.|TRBV11-2
CASSFVAEVNTEAFF
TGTGCCAGCAGCTTTGTAGCCGAAGTTAACACTGAAGCTTTCTTT
>TRBJ1-1|.|.|TRBV10-3
CAITDGGLGHTEAFF
TGTGCCATCACCGACGGAGGGCTAGGGCACACTGAAGCTTTCTTT
>TRBJ1-1|TRBD1|.|TRBV12-5
CASGLGQGWSEAFF
TGTGCTAGTGGTCTCGGACAGGGTTGGTCTGAAGCTTTCTTT
>TRBJ1-3|.|few|TRBV11-2
CASSLYGDTIYF
TGTGCCAGCAGCTTATATGGAGACACCATATATTTT
>TRBJ1-3|TRBD1|.|TRBV7-2
CASSYRGAGNTIYF
TGTGCCAGCAGCTACAGGGGGGCCGGAAACACCATATATTTT
>TRBJ2-5|.|.|TRBV18
CASSPNYQETQYF
TGTGCCAGCTCACCGAACTACCAAGAGACCCAGTACTTC
>TRBJ1-1|TRBD1|once|TRBV19
CASSMGTGVITEAFF
TGTGCCAGTAGTATGGGGACAGGGGTGATAACTGAAGCTTTCTTT
>TRBJ2-7|TRBD2|.|TRBV7-9
CASSPLADEQYF
TGTGCCAGCAGCCCGCTAGCGGACGAGCAGTACTTC
>TRBJ2-3|TRBD1|.|TRBV18
CASSPGQVGPSDTQYF
TGTGCCAGCTCGCCAGGACAGGTGGGCCCCTCAGATACGCAGTATTTT
>TRBJ2-3|TRBD1|.|TRBV11-3
CASSFRRTGQNTQYF
TGTGCCAGCAGCTTCCGAAGGACAGGTCAGAATACGCAGTATTTT
>TRBJ1-6|TRBD1|.|TRBV2
CASRGTDNSPLHF
TGTGCCAGCAGAGGGACAGATAATTCACCCCTCCACTTT
>TRBJ2-2|.|.|TRBV6-6
CASSYSGYTGELFF
TGTGCCAGCAGTTACAGCGGGTACACCGGGGAGCTGTTTTTT
>TRBJ2-7|TRBD2|.|TRBV7-2
CASGTSGGPGLSEQYF
TGTGCCAGCGGCACTAGCGGGGGGCCCGGTTTATCCGAGCAGTACTTC
>TRBJ2-1|TRBD2|.|TRBV5-1
CASSISGDSSYNEQFF
TGCGCCAGTAGTATTAGCGGGGATAGCTCCTACAATGAGCAGTTCTTC
>TRBJ2-3|.|.|TRBV18
CASSPIFTGQGSADTQYF
TGTGCCAGCTCACCAATTTTCACAGGCCAGGGAAGCGCAGATACGCAGTATTTT
>TRBJ2-2|.|.|TRBV25-1
CASSRYGNTGELFF
TGTGCCAGCAGTAGATACGGGAACACCGGGGAGCTGTTTTTT
>TRBJ1-2|.|.|TRBV7-2
CASSSRDYYGYTF
TGTGCCAGCAGCTCCCGGGACTACTATGGCTACACCTTC
>TRBJ1-1|.|once|TRBV11-3
CASSLEGETTEAFF
TGTGCCAGCAGCTTAGAAGGGGAAACCACTGAAGCTTTCTTT
>TRBJ1-4|.|.|TRBV7-9
CASSQTAGNSEKLFF
TGTGCCAGCAGTCAAACCGCCGGTAATTCGGAAAAACTGTTTTTT
>TRBJ1-6|.|.|TRBV2
CASSGTNSPLHF
TGTGCCAGCAGCGGGACAAATTCACCCCTCCACTTT
>TRBJ2-1|.|.|TRBV10-3
CAIRRSLAIPGNEQFF
TGTGCCATCAGGCGATCACTAGCTATTCCTGGGAATGAGCAGTTCTTC
>TRBJ2-2|.|.|TRBV24-1
CATSGLRSGEDTGELFF
TGTGCCACCAGTGGCCTAAGGTCGGGAGAGGACACCGGGGAGCTGTTTTTT
>TRBJ2-3|.|.|TRBV2
CASLVAGFTDTQYF
TGTGCCAGCTTGGTTGCAGGGTTCACAGATACGCAGTATTTT
>TRBJ2-3|.|.|TRBV4-3
CASSQDWANPTDTQYF
TGCGCCAGCAGCCAAGATTGGGCAAACCCCACAGATACGCAGTATTTT
>TRBJ2-5|TRBD2|.|TRBV6-2/TRBV6-3
CASSYGAASGSRETQYF
TGTGCCAGCAGTTACGGCGCGGCTAGCGGGAGTCGAGAGACCCAGTACTTC
>TRBJ1-2|.|.|TRBV30
CAWRPPSRAYGYTF
TGTGCCTGGAGACCACCGTCGAGGGCCTATGGCTACACCTTC
>TRBJ2-1|TRBD1|few|TRBV7-8
CASSFGGTGGWDEQFF
TGTGCCAGCAGCTTCGGAGGGACAGGGGGCTGGGATGAGCAGTTCTTC
>TRBJ2-3|.|.|TRBV5-1
CASSLAPGADTQYF
TGCGCCAGCAGCTTGGCCCCAGGGGCAGATACGCAGTATTTT